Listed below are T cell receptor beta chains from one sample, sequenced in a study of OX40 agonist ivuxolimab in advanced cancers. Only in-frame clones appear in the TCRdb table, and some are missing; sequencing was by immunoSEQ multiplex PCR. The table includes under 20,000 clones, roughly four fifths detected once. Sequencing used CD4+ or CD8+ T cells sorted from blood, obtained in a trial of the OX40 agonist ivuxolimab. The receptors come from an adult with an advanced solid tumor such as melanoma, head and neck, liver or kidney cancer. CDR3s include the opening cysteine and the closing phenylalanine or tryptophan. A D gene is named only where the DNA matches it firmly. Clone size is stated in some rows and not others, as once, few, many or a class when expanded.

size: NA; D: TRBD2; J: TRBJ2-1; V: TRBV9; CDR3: CASSIRTSANEQFF; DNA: TGTGCCAGCAGCATCCGGACTAGCGCCAATGAGCAGTTCTTC
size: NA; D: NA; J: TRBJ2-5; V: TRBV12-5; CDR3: CASGHTPETQYF; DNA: TGTGCTAGTGGCCATACCCCAGAGACCCAGTACTTC
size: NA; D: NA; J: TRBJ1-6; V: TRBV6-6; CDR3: CASSYSRGQGNSPLHF; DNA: TGTGCCAGCAGTTACTCGAGAGGCCAGGGGAATTCACCCCTCCACTTT
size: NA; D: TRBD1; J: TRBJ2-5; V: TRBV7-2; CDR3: CASSPGTGVQETQYF; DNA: TGTGCCAGCAGCCCCGGGACAGGGGTCCAAGAGACCCAGTACTTC
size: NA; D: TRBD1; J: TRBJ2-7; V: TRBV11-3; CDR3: CASSTTGGSYEQYF; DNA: TGTGCCAGCAGCACGACAGGGGGGTCCTACGAGCAGTACTTC
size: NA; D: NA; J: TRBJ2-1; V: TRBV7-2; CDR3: CASGRPDFEQFF; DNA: TGTGCCAGCGGGAGACCCGACTTTGAGCAGTTCTTC
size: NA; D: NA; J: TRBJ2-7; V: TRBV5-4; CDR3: CASSLDDSSYEQYF; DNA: TGTGCCAGCAGCTTGGACGACAGCTCCTACGAGCAGTACTTC
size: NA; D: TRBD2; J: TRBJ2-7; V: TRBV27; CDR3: CASSPVPLAGVWIGEQYF; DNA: TGTGCCAGCAGTCCCGTCCCCCTAGCGGGAGTCTGGATAGGCGAGCAGTACTTC
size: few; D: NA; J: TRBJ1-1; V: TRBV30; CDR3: CAWSRPVRGLNTEAFF; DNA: TGTGCCTGGAGTCGTCCGGTCAGGGGCCTGAACACTGAAGCTTTCTTT
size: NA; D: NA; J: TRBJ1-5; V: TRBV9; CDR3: CASSVEGSANQPQHF; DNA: TGTGCCAGCAGCGTAGAGGGGTCAGCAAATCAGCCCCAGCATTTT
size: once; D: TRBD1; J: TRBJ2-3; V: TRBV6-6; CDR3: CASRDRGLRLTDTQYF; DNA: TGTGCCAGCAGGGACAGGGGCCTCCGCCTCACAGATACGCAGTATTTT
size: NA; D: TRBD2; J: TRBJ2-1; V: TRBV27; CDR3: CASSFTATSGRYNEQFF; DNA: TGTGCCAGCAGTTTTACCGCGACTAGCGGGAGGTACAATGAGCAGTTCTTC
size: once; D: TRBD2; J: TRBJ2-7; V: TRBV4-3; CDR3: CASSQGLAANYEQYF; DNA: TGCGCCAGCAGCCAAGGACTAGCGGCCAACTACGAGCAGTACTTC
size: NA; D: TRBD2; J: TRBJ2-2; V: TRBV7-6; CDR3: CASTRTSGRNTGELFF; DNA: TGTGCCAGCACAAGGACTAGCGGGAGGAACACCGGGGAGCTGTTTTTT
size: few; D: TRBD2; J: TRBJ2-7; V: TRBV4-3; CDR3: CASSQAPSGSGDEQYF; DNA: TGCGCCAGCAGCCAAGCCCCTAGCGGGAGTGGGGACGAGCAGTACTTC
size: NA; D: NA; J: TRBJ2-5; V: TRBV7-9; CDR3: CASSLVAPTPSAQYF; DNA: TGTGCCAGCAGCTTAGTGGCCCCGACTCCCTCGGCCCAGTACTTC
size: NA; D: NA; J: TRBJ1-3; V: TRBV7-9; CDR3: CASSLSRDTIYF; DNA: TGTGCCAGCAGCTTATCCCGGGACACCATATATTTT
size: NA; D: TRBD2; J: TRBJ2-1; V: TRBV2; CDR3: CASSELGGGYNEQFF; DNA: TGTGCCAGCAGTGAACTGGGCGGGGGCTACAATGAGCAGTTCTTC
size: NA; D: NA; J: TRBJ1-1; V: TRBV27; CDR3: CASSLQGGTEAFF; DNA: TGTGCCAGCAGTTTACAGGGTGGCACTGAAGCTTTCTTT
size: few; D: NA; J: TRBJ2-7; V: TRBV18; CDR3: CASSGGVRDEQYF; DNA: TGTGCCAGCTCGGGCGGGGTCCGCGACGAGCAGTACTTC
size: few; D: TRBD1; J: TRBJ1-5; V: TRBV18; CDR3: CASSPGTGRNQPQHF; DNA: TGTGCCAGCTCACCAGGGACAGGGCGTAATCAGCCCCAGCATTTT
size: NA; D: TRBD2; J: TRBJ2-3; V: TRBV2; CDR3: CASSIKGRGGTDTQYF; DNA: TGTGCCAGCAGTATAAAGGGGAGGGGTGGCACAGATACGCAGTATTTT
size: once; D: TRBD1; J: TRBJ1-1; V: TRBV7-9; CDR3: CASSWGTGGRGEAFF; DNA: TGTGCCAGCAGCTGGGGGACAGGGGGCCGGGGAGAAGCTTTCTTT
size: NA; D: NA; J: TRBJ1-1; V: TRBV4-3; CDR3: CASSQDTGGTEAFF; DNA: TGCGCCAGCAGCCAAGATACCGGGGGGACTGAAGCTTTCTTT
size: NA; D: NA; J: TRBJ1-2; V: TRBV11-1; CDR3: CASSQTVYGYTF; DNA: TGTGCCAGCAGCCAGACAGTGTATGGCTACACCTTC
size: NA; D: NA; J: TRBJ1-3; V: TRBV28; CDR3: CASTEGSGPLGGNTIYF; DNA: TGTGCCAGCACCGAAGGTTCAGGGCCCCTAGGCGGAAACACCATATATTTT
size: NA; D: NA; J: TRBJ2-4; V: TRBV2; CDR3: CASSAAGVEYF; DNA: TGTGCCAGCAGTGCGGCAGGCGTTGAGTACTTC
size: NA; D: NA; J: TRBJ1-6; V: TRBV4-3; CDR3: CASSQGYYNSPLHF; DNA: TGCGCCAGCAGCCAAGGGTACTATAATTCACCCCTCCACTTT